These 3 T cell receptor beta chains were sequenced from one sample in a study of blood T cell repertoires in COVID-19. Data came from immunoSEQ multiplex PCR; TCRdb stores just in-frame clones and leaves some out. The data show 240,000 or so clones, approximately 88% seen once. The sequenced sample was peripheral blood. The receptors were sampled from a woman aged 25 to 39 with acute or convalescent COVID-19.

The rearrangement uses TRBV5-1 and TRBJ2-5; 15 bases agree with TRBD2. Germline V gene lookup returns CDR1 SGHRS and CDR2 YFSETQ. The ends lost 4 bases at V and 4 bases at J; junction bases unmatched: 2. This CDR3 contains 15 residues. The CDR3 is CASSEGLAGGETQYF. The CDR3 DNA is TGCGCCAGCAGCGAGGGACTAGCGGGAGGAGAGACCCAGTACTTC. Full variable domain (missing parts from reference TRBV5-1 and TRBJ2-5): KAGVTQTPRYLIKTRGQQVTLSCSPISGHRSVSWYQQTPGQGLQFLFEYFSETQRNKGNFPGRFSGRQFSNSRSEMNVSTLELGDSALYLCASSEGLAGGETQYFGPGTRLLVL.

This rearrangement joins TRBV12-5 to TRBJ1-5; perhaps TRBD1 as D (5 bases). Germline-derived CDR1 and CDR2 are LGHNT and FRNRAP. This CDR3 contains 15 residues. V lost 0 bases to trimming and J lost 1 base, with 7 bases between them. The CDR3 region is CASGLVGGSNQPQHF. The CDR3 nucleotides are TGTGCTAGTGGTTTGGTGGGGGGGAGCAATCAGCCCCAGCATTTT. The full variable domain, with the rest looked up from reference TRBV12-5 and TRBJ1-5, is DARVTQTPRHKVTEMGQEVTMRCQPILGHNTVFWYRQTMMQGLELLAYFRNRAPLDDSGMPKDRFSAEMPDATLATLKIQPSEPRDSAVYFCASGLVGGSNQPQHFGDGTRLSIL.

The chain is built from TRBV5-1 and TRBJ2-7; D may be TRBD1 (6 bases). Trimming cost V 4 bases and J 2 bases, with 13 bases left between them. Germline CDR1 reads SGHRS; CDR2 reads YFSETQ. The CDR3 loop spans 14 amino acids. The CDR3 reads CASSPQGTPYEQYF. The CDR3, as DNA: TGCGCCAGCAGCCCACAGGGTACCCCCTACGAGCAGTACTTC. The full variable domain, its missing parts supplied by reference TRBV5-1 and TRBJ2-7, is KAGVTQTPRYLIKTRGQQVTLSCSPISGHRSVSWYQQTPGQGLQFLFEYFSETQRNKGNFPGRFSGRQFSNSRSEMNVSTLELGDSALYLCASSPQGTPYEQYFGPGTRLTVT.